This T cell receptor beta chain was sequenced in a study of Ad26.COV2.S vaccination and SARS-CoV-2 variants. Study details: Donor was in the COV1001 Ad26.COV2.S trial arm. Administration of Ad26.COV2.S was intramuscular, either once or twice 56 days apart.

Findings and limits, study-wide: Measurements of TCR breadth and depth may have given underestimates of the total T cell responses.

Profiling relied on immunoSEQ multiplex PCR, and the TCRdb table lists in-frame clones only, not all of them. The sample has about 440,000 clones; about nine tenths are singletons. Remarks on this clone: Its target is unknown.

This sample's treatment: roughly 20 received Ad26.COV2.S at low or high dose, single or two shots; several received placebo; per-sample allocation not given. Samples came from day 63 after the first vaccine or placebo injection. Losses at the gene ends were 5 bases for V and 4 bases for J; bases not matched to a gene: 10. Germline V gene data show CDR1 as SGHTA and CDR2 as FQGTGA. The CDR3 is 16 amino acids. V is TRBV7-3 and J is TRBJ2-7; 11 positions agree with TRBD1. The sample here was peripheral blood, taken in a trial of Ad26.COV2.S vaccine versus placebo. The sequence was obtained from a person aged 18-65 years who received the Ad26.COV2.S COVID-19 vaccine or a placebo. The CDR3 loop reads CASSPGTGGALYEQYF. The CDR3 nucleotides are TGTGCCAGCAGCCCCGGGACAGGGGGGGCCCTTTACGAGCAGTACTTC. The whole variable domain, remainder taken from reference TRBV7-3 and TRBJ2-7, is GAGVSQTPSNKVTEKGKYVELRCDPISGHTALYWYRQSLGQGPEFLIYFQGTGAADDSGLPNDRFFAVRPEGSVSTLKIQRTERGDSAVYLCASSPGTGGALYEQYFGPGTRLTVT.